One sample yielded the 31 T cell receptor beta chains listed below, sequenced in a study of blood T cell repertoires in COVID-19. Assay: immunoSEQ multiplex PCR; the TCRdb copy retains only in-frame clones and omits some. The sample holds around 92,000 clones, 83% seen once. The sequenced sample was peripheral blood. The source is a woman of 80 years or more with acute or convalescent COVID-19.

This chain uses TRBV25-1 with TRBJ1-3; 7 bases align to TRBD1. CDR1 is MGHDK, CDR2 SYGVNS, per germline. V dropped 1 base and J dropped 4; count of bases not matched to a gene: 13. The CDR3 is 18 residues long. CDR3 loop: CASSEFQGGAAGGNTIYF. The CDR3 nucleotides are TGTGCCAGCAGTGAATTTCAGGGGGGAGCTGCGGGAGGAAACACCATATATTTT.

As regards this clone: The germline gene is not matched at one end of the junction; a read error may be the cause. The chain has TRBV28 and TRBJ2-3; tentatively, D is TRBD2 (6 bases). The CDR3 has 14 amino acids. The germline gives CDR1 MDHEN, CDR2 SYDVKM. CDR3 DNA: TGTGCCAGCAGGCGCGGTACGGCTAGCAGTTTAGCGGCCTTT. Translating it yields CASRRGTASSLAAF.

This clone appeared a few times. This chain's CDR3 is CASGRTSFTYEQYF. The CDR3 DNA reads TGTGCCAGCGGAAGGACTAGCTTCACCTACGAGCAGTACTTC. The V gene is TRBV2, the J gene TRBJ2-7, with 8 bases fitting TRBD2. J gave up 2 bases and V 8 bases, and 8 bases lay outside the gene matches. This CDR3 spans 14 amino acids. The V gene's germline CDR1 is SNHLY and CDR2 FYNNEI.

The rearrangement links TRBV15 to TRBJ2-7; 9 nucleotides line up with TRBD1. The CDR3 spans 17 residues. Trimming cost V 0 bases and J 7 bases; bases outside gene matches: 13. Germline CDR1 reads LNHNV; CDR2 reads YYDKDF (reference sequence). The CDR3 bases are TGTGCCACCAGCAGAGATTCAGGACAGGGGTCCTTGGGGGAGCAGTACTTC. This translates into CATSRDSGQGSLGEQYF.

The J gene is TRBJ1-1, the V gene TRBV28; D is possibly TRBD1 (6 bases). Germline assignment: CDR1 MDHEN and CDR2 SYDVKM. The CDR3 covers 13 residues. Trimming took 5 bases from V and 3 from J, leaving 10 bases between them. The CDR3 here is CASSPQGYTEAFF. The CDR3 nucleotides read TGTGCCAGCAGTCCACAGGGCTACACTGAAGCTTTCTTT.

The genes are TRBV6-2 or TRBV6-3 and TRBJ2-7, with 7 bases lining up with TRBD2. The CDR3 covers 14 residues. Germline V gene lookup returns CDR1 MNHEY and CDR2 SVGEGT. V lost 6 bases and J lost 2; bases outside the gene matches: 7. CDR3 residues: CASSPRERTYEQYF. Here the CDR3 DNA reads TGTGCCAGCAGCCCGCGGGAGCGCACCTACGAGCAGTACTTC.

This clone was observed a few times. The identical CDR3 is also encoded by other nucleotide sequences in the sample. The chain uses TRBV5-1 and TRBJ2-5, with a tentative D call TRBD2 (5 bases). The CDR3 runs 15 residues. Trimming removed 4 bases from V and 2 bases from J, with 15 bases in between. Germline V CDR1 and CDR2: SGHRS, YFSETQ. The CDR3 sequence is CASSIGNPLQETQYF. DNA for the CDR3: TGCGCCAGCAGCATCGGGAACCCGCTACAAGAGACCCAGTACTTC.

The chain links TRBV5-1 to TRBJ2-3, with a tentative D call TRBD1 (6 bases). V was trimmed by 2 bases and J by 4 bases, leaving 14 bases between them. CDR1 is SGHRS, CDR2 YFSETQ, per germline. The CDR3 sequence is 15 residues long. CDR3: CASSLGAPGADTQYF. The CDR3 DNA is TGCGCCAGCAGCTTAGGAGCCCCAGGGGCAGATACGCAGTATTTT.

The chain recombines TRBV10-3 with TRBJ2-1; 9 bases fit TRBD1. Germline V gene data show CDR1 as ENHRY and CDR2 as SYGVKD. The CDR3 has 15 residues. V lost 6 bases to trimming and J lost 8 bases; unmatched junction nucleotides: 11. This CDR3 reads CAISDYRGPEDEQFF. The CDR3 coding sequence is TGTGCCATCAGCGATTACAGGGGGCCCGAGGATGAGCAGTTCTTC.

The gene calls are TRBV12-1 and TRBJ2-3; the table's D call TRBD2 went unverified against the DNA. TRBV12-1 is tagged as a pseudogene. This CDR3 contains 19 residues. DNA for the CDR3: TGTGCCACCGGACCCCAACTAGCGGGATGTAGTCCCTCCACAGATACGCAGTATTTT. Translation: CATGPQLAGCSPSTDTQYF.

For the CDR3, the DNA is TGTGCCAGCTCTGTATGGCTAGCGGACACCGGGGAGCTGTTTTTT. This gives the protein CASSVWLADTGELFF. The J gene is TRBJ2-2, the V gene TRBV2; 7 nucleotides align to TRBD2. This CDR3 has 15 amino acids. The germline V gene has CDR1 SNHLY and CDR2 FYNNEI. The V gene end was trimmed by 8 bases and the J gene end by 3 bases; junction bases not matched to a gene: 9.

The V call is TRBV25-1, the J call TRBJ2-1; 7 positions match TRBD2. CDR1 and CDR2 (germline): MGHDK, SYGVNS. The length of the CDR3 is 17 residues. The V and J ends lost 10 bases and 0 bases, in that order; junction bases with no gene match: 15. The DNA for the CDR3 is TGTGCCAAGAAGGGCGGGGGATTGGTTAGCTCCTACAATGAGCAGTTCTTC. Protein sequence: CAKKGGGLVSSYNEQFF.

CDR3 DNA sequence: TGTGCCAGCCGTACCCAGGGGAACACCGGGGAGCTGTTTTTT. Amino acid sequence: CASRTQGNTGELFF. The chain uses TRBV18 and TRBJ2-2; maybe TRBD1 (5 bases). This CDR3 has 14 residues. Germline V lookup: CDR1 KGHSH, CDR2 LQKENI. With 8 bases removed from V and 1 base from J, the gap between germline ends came to 11 bases.

The chain couples TRBV5-4 to TRBJ1-1; 7 bases agree with TRBD1. The CDR3 covers 15 residues. V trimming: 0 bases; J trimming: 0 bases; junction bases outside the gene matches: 2. The germline V gene has CDR1 SGHNT and CDR2 YYREEE (reference sequence). The CDR3 region has the DNA TGTGCCAGCAGCTTGGAGGGACAGATGAACACTGAAGCTTTCTTT. Amino acids: CASSLEGQMNTEAFF.

The rearrangement links TRBV24-1 to TRBJ2-7, with TRBD1 identical over 10 bases. V gave up 4 bases and J gave up 5 bases; unmatched junction bases: 7. Per germline, CDR1 KGHDR and CDR2 SFDVKD. The CDR3 has 15 residues. The CDR3 region is CATSEPGQGRHEQYF. The CDR3 nucleotides read TGTGCCACCAGTGAACCGGGACAGGGGAGGCACGAGCAGTACTTC.

The V gene is TRBV19, the J gene TRBJ1-2; 7 bases are a match to TRBD1. This CDR3 spans 14 amino acids. Germline CDR1 reads LNHDA; CDR2 reads SQIVND (reference sequence). Losses at the gene ends were 4 bases for V and 3 bases for J; bases not matched to a gene: 5. The CDR3 loop is CASSTRDSYYGYTF. CDR3 in DNA: TGTGCCAGTAGTACCCGGGACAGCTACTATGGCTACACCTTC. The full variable domain, in which reference TRBV19 and TRBJ1-2 provide the parts outside the CDR3, is DGGITQSPKYLFRKEGQNVTLSCEQNLNHDAMYWYRQDPGQGLRLIYYSQIVNDFQKGDIAEGYSVSREKKESFPLTVTSAQKNPTAFYLCASSTRDSYYGYTFGSGTRLTVV.

The chain combines TRBV4-2 with TRBJ1-5; D gene unclear. Germline V lookup: CDR1 LGHNA, CDR2 YNFKEQ. The V end lost 4 bases, the J end lost 0 bases, and 10 bases lay between the germline ends. This CDR3 comprises 15 residues. The CDR3 DNA reads TGTGCCAGCAGCCCGAATCGGGGTAGCAATCAGCCCCAGCATTTT. This sequence encodes CASSPNRGSNQPQHF.

This clone was observed a single time. J is TRBJ2-7 and V is TRBV5-1; the D gene is possibly TRBD1 (6 bases). Looked up from germline, CDR1 is SGHRS and CDR2 is YFSETQ. CDR3 length: 13 amino acids. V shed 3 bases and J shed 0 bases, with 7 bases lying between them. The CDR3 spells CASSWDTSYEQYF. In DNA, the CDR3 is TGCGCCAGCAGCTGGGACACCTCCTACGAGCAGTACTTC.

The chain uses TRBV29-1 and TRBJ2-3; TRBD1 might be the D (5 bases). The CDR3 has 13 amino acids. The germline V and J ends were trimmed by 4 bases and 4 bases, with 12 bases remaining between them. CDR1 is SQVTM, CDR2 ANQGSEA, per germline. This CDR3 reads CSVGWGKADTQYF. The CDR3 bases are TGCAGCGTTGGATGGGGCAAGGCAGATACGCAGTATTTT.

V usage is TRBV18 and J usage is TRBJ2-1; D may be TRBD1 (5 bases). This CDR3 comprises 14 residues. Deletions cut 4 bases from V and 3 bases from J, with 10 bases between. CDR1 is KGHSH and CDR2 is LQKENI in the germline V gene. This CDR3 reads CASSQGHNYNEQFF. The CDR3 nucleotides are TGTGCCAGCTCACAAGGACACAACTACAATGAGCAGTTCTTC. The whole variable domain, remainder taken from reference TRBV18 and TRBJ2-1, is NAGVMQNPRHLVRRRGQEARLRCSPMKGHSHVYWYRQLPEEGLKFMVYLQKENIIDESGMPKERFSAEFPKEGPSILRIQQVVRGDSAAYFCASSQGHNYNEQFFGPGTRLTVL.

Comments on this clone: A junction end diverges from the germline sequence, so it may reflect a read error. The chain joins TRBV6-4 to TRBJ1-2; the D gene is possibly TRBD1 (5 bases). The length of the CDR3 is 11 residues. In germline, CDR1 is MRHNA, CDR2 SNTAGT. DNA for the CDR3: TGTGCCAGCAGTGCTGGGGGAGGGATGAGTTTC. This translates into CASSAGGGMSF.

CDR3 nucleotide sequence: TGTGCCAGCAGTTATTGGCGGGAGAGGAGCACAGATACGCAGTATTTT. Protein sequence: CASSYWRERSTDTQYF. V usage is TRBV6-2 or TRBV6-3 and J usage is TRBJ2-3; 7 nucleotides agree with TRBD2. Per germline, CDR1 MNHEY and CDR2 SVGEGT. The CDR3 consists of 16 residues. V shed 3 bases and J 0 bases; nucleotides not matched to a gene: 6.

The chain is built from TRBV18 and TRBJ2-5; a possible D gene is TRBD2 (6 bases). The CDR3 contains 13 residues. Germline CDR1 and CDR2: KGHSH and LQKENI. The V end was cut by 4 bases, the J end by 8 bases, with 14 bases between. Written as DNA, the CDR3 is TGTGCCAGCTCACTCACGGGGCGGGATACCCAGTACTTC. Encoded protein: CASSLTGRDTQYF.

The CDR3 DNA sequence: TGTGCCACCTCCTCCAACGCGGGGGCGCCCCTCCACTTT. Translated: CATSSNAGAPLHF. This sequence joins TRBV19 and TRBJ1-6; a possible D gene is TRBD1 (6 bases). V dropped 10 bases and J dropped 13 bases, with 20 bases sitting between them. The germline CDR1 and CDR2 sequences are LNHDA and SQIVND (reference sequence). CDR3 length equals 13 residues.

The rearrangement uses TRBV7-9 and TRBJ2-7, with D perhaps matching TRBD2 (5 bases). Germline V gene sequence: CDR1 SEHNR, CDR2 FQNEAQ (reference sequence). With 1 base removed from V and 6 bases from J, the gap between germline ends came to 22 bases. There are 17 residues in the CDR3. CDR3 sequence reads: CASSLVVQIGVSVEQYF. The CDR3 DNA reads as TGTGCCAGCAGCTTAGTTGTTCAGATCGGGGTATCGGTCGAGCAGTACTTC. Full variable domain (rest looked up from reference TRBV7-9 and TRBJ2-7): DTGVSQNPRHKITKRGQNVTFRCDPISEHNRLYWYRQTLGQGPEFLTYFQNEAQLEKSRLLSDRFSAERPKGSFSTLEIQRTEQGDSAMYLCASSLVVQIGVSVEQYFGPGTRLTVT.

The chain has TRBV24-1 and TRBJ2-7; D uncertain. Trimming stripped 0 bases from V and 6 bases from J, with 5 bases between. Germline CDR1 and CDR2: KGHDR and SFDVKD. The CDR3 covers 12 residues. CDR3 loop: CATSDLLGEQYF. In DNA, the CDR3 is TGTGCCACCAGTGATTTGCTCGGCGAGCAGTACTTC.

This clone was counted ten times or more. This chain links TRBV27 with TRBJ2-7, with 8 nucleotides matching TRBD2. V shed 4 bases, J shed 7 bases, and the junction held 9 bases outside the gene matches. This CDR3 comprises 14 residues. Germline-derived CDR1 and CDR2 are MNHEY and SMNVEV (reference sequence). CDR3 region: CASSSRLARREQYF. As DNA, the CDR3 is TGTGCCAGCAGTTCGAGACTAGCGCGAAGGGAGCAGTACTTC.

This clone came up once. J is TRBJ2-5 and V is TRBV19, with TRBD1 as a possible D gene (6 bases). Germline assignment: CDR1 LNHDA and CDR2 SQIVND (reference sequence). The V end lost 7 bases, the J end lost 1 base, and 13 bases lay between the germline ends. The CDR3 sequence is 14 residues long. The CDR3 nucleotides read TGTGCCAGTAATGAGGGGGTCCTCCAAGAGACCCAGTACTTC. This encodes CASNEGVLQETQYF.

This clone was detected many times. The chain couples TRBV7-9 to TRBJ2-1, with 8 bases lining up with TRBD1. Trimming took 7 bases from V and 0 from J; bases not matched to a gene: 8. Germline loops: CDR1 SEHNR, CDR2 FQNEAQ (reference sequence). The CDR3 length is 16 residues. For the CDR3, the DNA is TGTGCCAGCATCTGGAGACAGGGGAGCTCCTACAATGAGCAGTTCTTC. Protein: CASIWRQGSSYNEQFF.

The chain employs TRBV7-2 and TRBJ2-1, with no clear D. The CDR3 is 12 residues long. Germline lookup yields CDR1 SGHTA and CDR2 FQGNSA. V lost 4 bases and J lost 10, with 11 bases in between. This CDR3 reads CASSYQRQEQFF. CDR3 sequence (DNA): TGTGCCAGCAGCTACCAGCGCCAAGAGCAGTTCTTC.

The chain links TRBV7-2 to TRBJ2-1; 10 bases align to TRBD1. V lost 4 bases and J lost 6; bases outside the gene matches: 6. The germline V gene has CDR1 SGHTA and CDR2 FQGNSA. The CDR3 consists of 15 residues. CDR3: CASSSRRDRGNEQFF. The CDR3 DNA sequence: TGTGCCAGCAGCTCCAGGCGGGACAGGGGCAATGAGCAGTTCTTC.